This entry lists 14 T cell receptor beta chains sequenced from one sample in a study of cytomegalovirus exposure and HLA in healthy donors. Both 60 Vbeta primers and 13 Jbeta primers went into the PCR. Data came from immunoSEQ multiplex PCR; TCRdb stores just in-frame clones and leaves some out. The sample consists of 45,000 to 60,000 clones, around 70% of them appearing once. Sequencing was done on a sample of PBMCs. These receptors were collected from a man aged 18 to 29 in good health and CMV-seronegative.

This clone was observed a few times. This sequence joins TRBV4-1 and TRBJ2-1; TRBD2 is a possible D gene (6 bases). V was shortened by 3 bases and J by 7 bases, with 19 bases between the two germline ends. Germline CDR1 is MGHRA and CDR2 is YSYEKL. This CDR3 is built from 16 residues. CDR3 residues: CASSQDPGRVWNEQFF. The CDR3 DNA is TGCGCCAGCAGCCAGGACCCCGGGAGAGTGTGGAATGAGCAGTTCTTC.

The chain carries TRBV5-7 and TRBJ2-1; 9 bases fit TRBD2. TRBV5-7 is classed as an ORF, of uncertain function. The CDR3 extends over 19 amino acids. J lost 0 bases, V lost 4 bases, and 14 bases had no gene match. Written as DNA, the CDR3 is TGTGCCAGCAGCGGCGGGGGGGGTGATGTAAGGAGCTCCTACAATGAGCAGTTCTTC. Translated: CASSGGGGDVRSSYNEQFF.

This sequence joins TRBV6-1 and TRBJ2-3, with D possibly matching TRBD2 (5 bases). Trimming took 0 bases from V and 6 from J, leaving 25 bases between them. The length of the CDR3 is 19 residues. Looked up from germline, CDR1 is MNHNS and CDR2 is SASEGT. The DNA for the CDR3 is TGTGCCAGCAGTGAAGCCGGAAAACGGAGCGACGGGATCTCCGATACGCAGTATTTT. It specifies CASSEAGKRSDGISDTQYF.

The chain has TRBV29-1 and TRBJ2-1, with D possibly TRBD1 on 5 matching bases. The V gene's germline CDR1 is SQVTM and CDR2 ANQGSEA. V was cut by 5 bases and J by 7 bases, with 9 bases left in between. The CDR3 sequence is 11 residues long. This chain's CDR3 is CSVTQGNEQFF. Here the CDR3 DNA reads TGCAGCGTTACCCAGGGTAATGAGCAGTTCTTC.

The chain employs TRBV9 and TRBJ2-5; a weak D match, TRBD1 (5 bases). The CDR3 runs to 15 residues. Germline V gene lookup returns CDR1 SGDLS and CDR2 YYNGEE. The ends were cut back, 3 bases at V and 2 bases at J, with 14 bases in the middle. The CDR3 DNA follows: TGTGCCAGCAGCGCTGTAAGGGGCAATCAAGAGACCCAGTACTTC. Its translation is CASSAVRGNQETQYF.

This clone has just a few counts. The rearrangement uses TRBV5-4 and TRBJ2-5; possibly TRBD1 for D (5 bases). CDR3 size: 15 residues. Germline-derived CDR1 and CDR2 are SGHNT and YYREEE (reference sequence). Between the trimmed V and J ends, which lost 4 bases and 7 bases, there was a span of 20 bases. The CDR3 DNA reads as TGTGCCAGCAGCCCTACCCGGCAGGGCTGGGGGACCCAGTACTTC. Translating it yields CASSPTRQGWGTQYF. The whole variable domain, remainder taken from reference TRBV5-4 and TRBJ2-5, is ETGVTQSPTHLIKTRGQQVTLRCSSQSGHNTVSWYQQALGQGPQFIFQYYREEENGRGNFPPRFSGLQFPNYSSELNVNALELDDSALYLCASSPTRQGWGTQYFGPGTRLLVL.

Only one count was recorded for this clone. This chain uses TRBV6-1 with TRBJ2-7; no clear D. V gave up 6 bases and J gave up 3 bases, with 9 bases separating them. Germline-derived CDR1 and CDR2 are MNHNS and SASEGT. The CDR3 runs to 12 residues. The CDR3: CASSLEYYEQYF. Written as DNA, the CDR3 is TGTGCCAGCAGCCTCGAGTACTACGAGCAGTACTTC.

The rearrangement links TRBV6-5 to TRBJ1-2; D not certain. Germline V gene sequence: CDR1 MNHEY, CDR2 SVGAGI. V lost 1 base to trimming and J lost 4 bases, with 16 bases between them. The CDR3 spans 16 residues. The CDR3 here is CASSYLDGRLGYGYTF. In DNA, the CDR3 is TGTGCCAGCAGTTACTTGGACGGCCGACTAGGCTATGGCTACACCTTC.

The genes are TRBV30 and TRBJ2-7; 7 bases are a match to TRBD2. The CDR3 is 11 amino acids. The ends lost 8 bases at V and 3 bases at J; junction bases unmatched: 4. Germline CDR1 GTSNPN, CDR2 SVGIG (reference sequence). Here the CDR3 reads CAMRDYYEQYF. DNA of the CDR3: TGTGCCATGAGGGACTACTACGAGCAGTACTTC.

V gene TRBV11-2 combines with J gene TRBJ1-1, with no clear D. In germline, CDR1 is SGHAT, CDR2 FQNNGV. Between the trimmed V and J ends, which lost 2 bases and 1 base, there was a span of 11 bases. The CDR3 has 15 amino acids. The CDR3 region is CASSLRSVTNTEAFF. The CDR3 region has the DNA TGTGCCAGCAGCTTAAGATCAGTAACGAACACTGAAGCTTTCTTT.

The chain employs TRBV5-6 and TRBJ2-2; 11 nucleotides match TRBD2. The CDR3 is 16 amino acids. V dropped 2 bases and J dropped 4; count of bases not matched to a gene: 4. Germline values: CDR1 SGHDT, CDR2 YYEEEE. CDR3: CASSFSGRALTGELFF. The DNA of the CDR3 is TGTGCCAGCAGCTTTAGCGGGAGGGCCCTCACCGGGGAGCTGTTTTTT.

This chain links TRBV7-6 with TRBJ2-5, with a tentative D call TRBD2 (5 bases). Germline assignment: CDR1 SGHVS and CDR2 FNYEAQ. V was trimmed by 1 base and J by 5 bases, leaving 11 bases between them. This CDR3 spans 14 amino acids. The CDR3 loop reads CASSLDGVQETQYF. The CDR3, as DNA: TGTGCCAGCAGCTTAGACGGGGTCCAGGAGACCCAGTACTTC. The variable domain in full, completed from reference TRBV7-6 and TRBJ2-5, reads GAGVSQSPRYKVTKRGQDVALRCDPISGHVSLYWYRQALGQGPEFLTYFNYEAQQDKSGLPNDRFSAERPEGSISTLTIQRTEQRDSAMYRCASSLDGVQETQYFGPGTRLLVL.

The chain employs TRBV5-6 and TRBJ1-1; D unclear. The CDR3 covers 14 residues. Germline CDR1 reads SGHDT; CDR2 reads YYEEEE. V lost 4 bases and J lost 6, with 16 bases in between. The CDR3 spells CASSHAQTGAEAFF. The CDR3 coding sequence is TGTGCCAGCAGCCACGCTCAAACGGGAGCTGAAGCTTTCTTT.

This chain links TRBV4-2 with TRBJ1-1; D is unresolved. V was pared by 1 base and J by 6 bases, with 12 bases between. The CDR3 spans 14 residues. Germline V CDR1 and CDR2: LGHNA, YNFKEQ. As DNA, the CDR3 is TGTGCCAGCAGCCAAGGCGAGGTGACTTCTGAAGCTTTCTTT. Translated: CASSQGEVTSEAFF.